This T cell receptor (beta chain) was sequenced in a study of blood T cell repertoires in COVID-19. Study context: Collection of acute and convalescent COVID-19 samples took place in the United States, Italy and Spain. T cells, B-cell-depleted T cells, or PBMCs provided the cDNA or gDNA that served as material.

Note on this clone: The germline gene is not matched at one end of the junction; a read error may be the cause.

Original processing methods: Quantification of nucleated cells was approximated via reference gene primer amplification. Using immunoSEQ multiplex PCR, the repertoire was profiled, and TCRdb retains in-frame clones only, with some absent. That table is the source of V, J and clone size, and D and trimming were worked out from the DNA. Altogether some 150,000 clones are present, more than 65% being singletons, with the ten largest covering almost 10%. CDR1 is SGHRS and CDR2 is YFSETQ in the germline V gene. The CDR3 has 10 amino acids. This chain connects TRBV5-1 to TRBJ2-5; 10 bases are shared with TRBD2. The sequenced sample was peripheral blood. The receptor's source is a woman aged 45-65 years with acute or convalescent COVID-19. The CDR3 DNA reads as TGCGCCAGCATCCTAGCGGGGGTGGACTTC. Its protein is CASILAGVDF.